This T cell receptor (beta chain) was sequenced for a study of cytomegalovirus exposure and HLA in healthy donors. Broader study findings: Likely technical artifact: a cluster of highly shared sequence variants. In a later analysis, across HLA loci, associated TCR counts were highest for DRB1, lowest for HLA-C. Across all donors, roughly uniform sequencing depth was an assumption of the presence/absence analyses.

This clone was seen a few times. What it recognizes is unknown. The CDR3 has 15 amino acids. Germline V CDR1 and CDR2: MDHEN, SYDVKM. Losses at the gene ends were 7 bases for V and 4 bases for J; bases not matched to a gene: 8. PCR involved 60 Vbeta and 13 Jbeta primers. The repertoire was sequenced with immunoSEQ multiplex PCR; TCRdb's copy has only in-frame clones and lacks some. Among around 160,000 clones, more than 65% were seen once, and the ten largest hold 9.5% to 10%. This receptor was taken from a man younger than 35 in good health and CMV-seropositive. The chain is built from TRBV28 and TRBJ1-3; 9 bases match TRBD1. The sample consisted of PBMCs. DNA for the CDR3: TGTGCCAGCATTCGGAGCGGGACAGGGGGAAACACCATATATTTT. Protein product: CASIRSGTGGNTIYF.